A selection of T cell receptor beta chains follows, all from one sample in a study of identical twins. TCRdb recomputed calls from the 5' RACE reads with MiXCR, one row per CDR3 protein. This table has around 470,000 distinct CDR3 sequences, 12% to 15% appearing once. The sample was also linked to a second study, of yellow fever vaccine responses in identical twins.

The sample taken for sequencing was CD4+ T cells sorted from blood. The receptors come from a woman aged 18-29 years in good health. The CDR3 runs from the conserved cysteine through the conserved F or W. A D gene is named only where the DNA matches it firmly. Clone size is not always given. Where it is, it says once, few, many or a class for expanded clones.

j_call | clone_size | v_call | cdr3_length | d_call | cdr3_nt | cdr3_aa
TRBJ2-2 | many | TRBV5-1 | 16 | NA | TGCGCCAGCAGCTCCACCCCGACAGCGAACACCGGGGAGCTGTTTTTT | CASSSTPTANTGELFF
TRBJ2-7 | NA | TRBV18 | 13 | TRBD2 | TGTGCCAGCTCACCAGAACTAGCGGGGGCTCAGTACTTC | CASSPELAGAQYF
TRBJ2-4 | many | TRBV7-8 | 12 | NA | TGTGCCAGCAGCAGTCAGCGGGACATTCAGTACTTC | CASSSQRDIQYF
TRBJ2-3 | many | TRBV6-6 | 13 | NA | TGTGCCAGCAGGCAGGGAGGCACAGATACGCAGTATTTT | CASRQGGTDTQYF
TRBJ2-3 | NA | TRBV28 | 15 | NA | TGTGCCAGCAGCCAACCGGGACCGAACACAGATACGCAGTATTTT | CASSQPGPNTDTQYF
TRBJ2-2 | few | TRBV5-1 | 15 | NA | TGCGCCAGCAGCAAGGGACTGACGAACACCGGGGAGCTGTTTTTT | CASSKGLTNTGELFF
TRBJ2-1 | few | TRBV20-1 | 14 | TRBD1 | TGCAGTGCTAGAGGCGGACAGGGAAGTCATGAGCAGTTCTTC | CSARGGQGSHEQFF
TRBJ2-3 | NA | TRBV30 | 16 | NA | TGTGCCTGGAGTGTCCCTGGGGCTCGCTTCACAGATACGCAGTATTTT | CAWSVPGARFTDTQYF
TRBJ2-1 | few | TRBV7-2 | 12 | NA | TGTGCCAGCAGCTTAGACGGCTATGAGCAGTTCTTC | CASSLDGYEQFF
TRBJ1-6 | few | TRBV3-1 | 16 | TRBD1 | TGTGCCAGCAGCCAAGTCCACGGGACAGCTTTAGGACCCCTCCACTTT | CASSQVHGTALGPLHF
TRBJ1-6 | few | TRBV12-3/TRBV12-4 | 14 | NA | TGTGCCAGCACATGGGAGTCAGAATATTCACCCCTCCACTTT | CASTWESEYSPLHF
TRBJ2-3 | NA | TRBV9 | 13 | TRBD1 | TGTGCCAGCAGTGACAGGGCCACAGATACGCAGTATTTT | CASSDRATDTQYF
TRBJ2-4 | few | TRBV9 | 18 | TRBD1 | TGTGCCAGCAGCGCAGGGGGCGCGGGTAGACTAGCCAAAAACATTCAGTACTTC | CASSAGGAGRLAKNIQYF
TRBJ2-3 | NA | TRBV13 | 21 | TRBD2 | TGTGCCAGCAGCTTAAACAGCGGGAGGCCCGAAAACCCTTCCCCCACAGATACGCAGTATTTT | CASSLNSGRPENPSPTDTQYF
TRBJ1-1 | NA | TRBV12-3/TRBV12-4 | 15 | TRBD1 | TGTGCCAGCAGTGCTAGGACAGGAGCGAACACTGAAGCTTTCTTT | CASSARTGANTEAFF
TRBJ2-1 | NA | TRBV5-1 | 16 | NA | TGCGCCAGCAGCTTGGGGCCCGCGGGACTCTACAATGAGCAGTTCTTC | CASSLGPAGLYNEQFF
TRBJ2-5 | many | TRBV6-1 | 16 | TRBD2 | TGTGCCAGCAGTGAGTTGACTAGCGTAAGGTTGGAGACCCAGTACTTC | CASSELTSVRLETQYF
TRBJ2-3 | NA | TRBV7-2 | 17 | TRBD2 | TGTGCCAGCAGCGCGCCCGGACTAGCGGGGGCCACAGATACGCAGTATTTT | CASSAPGLAGATDTQYF
TRBJ1-3 | NA | TRBV28 | 15 | NA | TGTGCCAGCAGCCTCTCGACACCGGGGGGGAACACCATATATTTT | CASSLSTPGGNTIYF
TRBJ1-1 | many | TRBV7-3 | 14 | NA | TGTGCCAGCAGCTTAACGGGACCGAACACTGAAGCTTTCTTT | CASSLTGPNTEAFF
TRBJ2-1 | NA | TRBV5-1 | 15 | TRBD2 | TGCGCCAGCAGTGGCACCGGGACTAGTACCATAGAGCAGTTCTTC | CASSGTGTSTIEQFF
TRBJ1-6 | NA | TRBV9 | 15 | NA | TGTGCCAGCAGCGTCGAGGGCTTAGATAATTCACCCCTCCACTTT | CASSVEGLDNSPLHF
TRBJ2-1 | few | TRBV28 | 12 | NA | TGTGCCAGCACAGCACTCTACAATGAGCAGTTCTTC | CASTALYNEQFF